A selection of T cell receptor beta chains follows, all from one sample in a study of CD8 T cells in ankylosing spondylitis. One entry per CDR3 protein, called by TCRdb with MiXCR from the 5' RACE reads. The data hold around 430,000 distinct CDR3 sequences, with 15% to 20% observed a single time. Sequenced: blood, either unsorted or a sorted T cell fraction (not recorded which). These receptors were collected from a male donor with ankylosing spondylitis. CDR3s include the opening cysteine and the closing phenylalanine or tryptophan. A D gene is named only where the DNA matches it firmly. Size is omitted from some rows. Given values are once, few, many or a class for expanded clones.

d_gene	j_gene	abundance	v_gene	CDR3nt	CDR3aa
NA	TRBJ2-4	NA	TRBV2	TGTGCCAGCAGTGAACAGGGAGTCAAAAACATTCAGTACTTC	CASSEQGVKNIQYF
TRBD2	TRBJ2-1	NA	TRBV18	TGTGCCAGCTCACGCTCTAGTGACGGCGGGAGTGAGCAGTTCTTC	CASSRSSDGGSEQFF
TRBD2	TRBJ2-1	few	TRBV11-2	TGTGCCAGCAGCGCCGGCACGACAGCGTTTACCGGGACTAGTCCATACAATGAGCAGTTCTTC	CASSAGTTAFTGTSPYNEQFF
NA	TRBJ2-4	few	TRBV29-1	TGCAGCGTTGAAGACAGACCCGGCGGGTGGGTGTCGGCCAAAAACATTCAGTACTTC	CSVEDRPGGWVSAKNIQYF
NA	TRBJ2-1	NA	TRBV7-9	TGTGCCAGCAGCCCCGCCGGGGCAGAATACTACAATGAGCAGTTCTTC	CASSPAGAEYYNEQFF
NA	TRBJ2-7	NA	TRBV10-3	TGTGCCATCAGTGGGACAACCTACGAGCAGTACTTC	CAISGTTYEQYF
TRBD2	TRBJ2-2	NA	TRBV5-1	TGCGCCAGCAGCTTGGTCTCGCGGGGGGACTCGAACACCGGGGAGCTGTTTTTT	CASSLVSRGDSNTGELFF
TRBD1	TRBJ1-3	NA	TRBV6-5	TGTGCCAGCAGTTACCGGACAGGGGCTGGAAACACCATATATTTT	CASSYRTGAGNTIYF
TRBD1	TRBJ2-1	few	TRBV10-3	TGTGCCATCAGACCGGGACAGGGGAATGAGCAGTTCTTC	CAIRPGQGNEQFF
NA	TRBJ2-7	NA	TRBV11-2	TGTGCCAGCAGCTTAGGACAGGCGGACGTCCACGAGCAGTACTTC	CASSLGQADVHEQYF
NA	TRBJ2-7	NA	TRBV7-9	TGTGCCAGCAGCTTACCGGGACATGACGGGTCGCAGTACTTC	CASSLPGHDGSQYF
TRBD1	TRBJ1-1	NA	TRBV10-3	TGTGCCATCAGTAAAACAGGGGCGAACACTGAAGCTTTCTTT	CAISKTGANTEAFF